The clone carrying this TCR beta chain was recorded many times. Antigen specificity is unknown. Looked up from germline, CDR1 is SGHAT and CDR2 is FQNNGV. Trimming took off 1 base at V and 0 bases at J, with 21 bases between the two ends. This CDR3 has 20 amino acids. This sample is drawn from a study of spatial heterogeneity in lung cancer. TCRdb redid the calling of the 5' RACE reads with MiXCR, one entry per CDR3 protein. This table has more than 35,000 distinct CDR3 sequences, 5.2% appearing once. Study-level results: Ubiquitous, expanded tumor-derived TCRs were more frequently observed in blood at resection than at follow-up.

The sample's time point: sample taken at primary tumor resection. The donors comprised some 78 untreated early-stage non-small cell lung cancer patients. Frozen PBMC, nontumor lung or tumor provided whole RNA, which was sequenced unsorted. The receptor's source is a female donor with early-stage non-small cell lung cancer. Specimen: PBMCs, collected at surgery. The chain couples TRBV11-2 to TRBJ2-2; D unclear. For the CDR3, the DNA is TGTGCCAGCAGCTTAGTCTCGGACCGATCTCTCTCCGCGAACACCGGGGAGCTGTTTTTT. As protein: CASSLVSDRSLSANTGELFF. Based on the CDR3 plus reference TRBV11-2 and TRBJ2-2, the full variable domain is EAGVAQSPRYKIIEKRQSVAFWCNPISGHATLYWYQQILGQGPKLLIQFQNNGVVDDSQLPKDRFSAERLKGVDSTLKIQPAKLEDSAVYLCASSLVSDRSLSANTGELFFGEGSRLTVL.